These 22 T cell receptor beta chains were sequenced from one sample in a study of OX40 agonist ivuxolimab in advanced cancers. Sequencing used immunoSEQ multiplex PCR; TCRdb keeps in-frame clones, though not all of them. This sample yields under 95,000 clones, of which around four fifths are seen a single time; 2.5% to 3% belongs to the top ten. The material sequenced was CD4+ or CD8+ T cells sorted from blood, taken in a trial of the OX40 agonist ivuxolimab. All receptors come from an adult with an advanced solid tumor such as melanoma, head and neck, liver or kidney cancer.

This CDR3 is CASSPGQENGYTF. CDR3 in DNA: TGTGCCAGCTCACCTGGACAGGAAAATGGCTACACCTTC. V and J are TRBV18 and TRBJ1-2, with 7 positions matching TRBD1. With 3 bases clipped from V and 6 bases from J, the junction kept 4 bases outside the gene matches. The germline V gene encodes CDR1 KGHSH and CDR2 LQKENI. The CDR3 is 13 residues long.

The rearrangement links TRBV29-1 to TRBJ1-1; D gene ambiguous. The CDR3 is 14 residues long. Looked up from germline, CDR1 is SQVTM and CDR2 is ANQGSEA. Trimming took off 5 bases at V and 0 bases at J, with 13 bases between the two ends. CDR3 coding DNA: TGCAGCGTTACGCTAATAGGGATGAACACTGAAGCTTTCTTT. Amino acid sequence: CSVTLIGMNTEAFF.

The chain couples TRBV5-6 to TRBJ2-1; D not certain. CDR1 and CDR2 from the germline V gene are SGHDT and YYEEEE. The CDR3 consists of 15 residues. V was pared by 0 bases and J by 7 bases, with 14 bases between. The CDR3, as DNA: TGTGCCAGCAGCTTGGCTGGAGTAGCCAGGAATGAGCAGTTCTTC. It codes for CASSLAGVARNEQFF.

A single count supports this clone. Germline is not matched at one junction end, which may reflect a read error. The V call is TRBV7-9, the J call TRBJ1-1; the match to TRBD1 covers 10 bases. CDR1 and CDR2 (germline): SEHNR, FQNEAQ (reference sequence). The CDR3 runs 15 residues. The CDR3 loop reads CASSPGDRGNTEAFF. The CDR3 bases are TGCGCCAGCAGCCCCGGGGACAGGGGTAACACTGAAGCTTTCTTT.

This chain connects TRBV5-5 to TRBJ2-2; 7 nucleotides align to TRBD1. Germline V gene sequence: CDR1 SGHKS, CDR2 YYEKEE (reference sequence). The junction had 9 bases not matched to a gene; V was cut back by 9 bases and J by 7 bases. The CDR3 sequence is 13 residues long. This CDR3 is CAMNDRVDGELFF. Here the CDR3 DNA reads TGTGCCATGAATGACAGGGTCGACGGGGAGCTGTTTTTT.

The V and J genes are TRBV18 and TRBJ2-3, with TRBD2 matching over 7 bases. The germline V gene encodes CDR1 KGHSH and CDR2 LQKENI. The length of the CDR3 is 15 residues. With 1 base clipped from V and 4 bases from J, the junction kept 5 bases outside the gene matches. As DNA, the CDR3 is TGTGCCAGCTCACCACTGTCCGGGGGGTCAGATACGCAGTATTTT. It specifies CASSPLSGGSDTQYF.

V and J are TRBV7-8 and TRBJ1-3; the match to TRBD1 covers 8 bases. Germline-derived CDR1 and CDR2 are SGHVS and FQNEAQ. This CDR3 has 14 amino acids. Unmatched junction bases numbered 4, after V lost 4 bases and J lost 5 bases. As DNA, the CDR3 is TGTGCCAGCAGCTCCAGACAGGGGAGAAACACCATATATTTT. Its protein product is CASSSRQGRNTIYF.

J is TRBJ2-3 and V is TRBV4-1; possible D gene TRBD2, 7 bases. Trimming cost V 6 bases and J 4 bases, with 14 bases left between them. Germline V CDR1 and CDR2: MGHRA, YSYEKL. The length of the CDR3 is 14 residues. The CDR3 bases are TGCGCCAGCAGTGTAGGGGGGGGCGCAGATACGCAGTATTTT. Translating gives CASSVGGGADTQYF.

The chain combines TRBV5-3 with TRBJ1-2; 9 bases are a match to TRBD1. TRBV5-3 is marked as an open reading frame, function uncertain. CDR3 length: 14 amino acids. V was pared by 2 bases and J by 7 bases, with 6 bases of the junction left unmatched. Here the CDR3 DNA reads TGTGCCAGAAGCTTTCAACAGGGGGCGTTTGGCTACACCTTC. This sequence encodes CARSFQQGAFGYTF.

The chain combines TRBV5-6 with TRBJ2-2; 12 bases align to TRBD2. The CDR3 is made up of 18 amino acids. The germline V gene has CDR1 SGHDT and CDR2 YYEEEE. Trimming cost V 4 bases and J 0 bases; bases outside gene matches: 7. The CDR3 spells CASSIRTSGIPNTGELFF. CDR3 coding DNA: TGTGCCAGCAGCATTCGGACTAGCGGGATACCGAACACCGGGGAGCTGTTTTTT.

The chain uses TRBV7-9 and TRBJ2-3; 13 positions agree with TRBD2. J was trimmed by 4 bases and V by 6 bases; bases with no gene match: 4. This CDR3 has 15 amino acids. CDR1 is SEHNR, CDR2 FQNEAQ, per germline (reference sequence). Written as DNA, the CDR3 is TGTGCCAGCAGGAAGACTAGCGGGGGGCCAGATACGCAGTATTTT. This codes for CASRKTSGGPDTQYF.

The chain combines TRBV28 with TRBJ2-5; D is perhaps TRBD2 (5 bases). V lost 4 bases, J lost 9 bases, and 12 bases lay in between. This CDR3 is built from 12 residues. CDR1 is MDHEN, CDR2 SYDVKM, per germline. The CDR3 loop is CASSSRPGAQYF. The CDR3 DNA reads TGTGCCAGCAGTTCCCGTCCCGGGGCCCAGTACTTC.

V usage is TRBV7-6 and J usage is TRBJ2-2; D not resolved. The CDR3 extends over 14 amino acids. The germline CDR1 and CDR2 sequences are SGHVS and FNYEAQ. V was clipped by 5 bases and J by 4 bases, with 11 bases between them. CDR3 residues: CASSRSPSTGELFF. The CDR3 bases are TGTGCCAGCAGCCGCAGCCCGAGCACCGGGGAGCTGTTTTTT.

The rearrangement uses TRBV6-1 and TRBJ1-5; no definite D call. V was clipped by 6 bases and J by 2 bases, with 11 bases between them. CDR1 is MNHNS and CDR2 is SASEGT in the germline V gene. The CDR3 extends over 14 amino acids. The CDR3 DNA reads TGTGCCAGCAGACCTGGGTGGGGCAATCAGCCCCAGCATTTT. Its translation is CASRPGWGNQPQHF.

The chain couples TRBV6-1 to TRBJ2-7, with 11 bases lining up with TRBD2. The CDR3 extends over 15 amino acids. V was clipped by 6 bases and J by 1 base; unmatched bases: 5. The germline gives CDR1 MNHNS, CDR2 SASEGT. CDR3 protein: CASSQASGGSYEQYV. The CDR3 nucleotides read TGTGCCAGCAGCCAGGCTAGCGGGGGGTCCTACGAGCAGTACGTC.

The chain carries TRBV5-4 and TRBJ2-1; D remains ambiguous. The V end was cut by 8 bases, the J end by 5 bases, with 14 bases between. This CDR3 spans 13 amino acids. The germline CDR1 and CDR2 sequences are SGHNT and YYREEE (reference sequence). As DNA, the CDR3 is TGTGCCAGGGGGTGGCCCGGAAACAATGAGCAGTTCTTC. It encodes CARGWPGNNEQFF.

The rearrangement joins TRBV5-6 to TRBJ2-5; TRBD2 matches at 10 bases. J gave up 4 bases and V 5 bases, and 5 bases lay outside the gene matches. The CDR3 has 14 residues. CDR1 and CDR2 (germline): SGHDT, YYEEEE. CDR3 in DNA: TGTGCCAGCAGACTAGCGGGGATGGGAGAGACCCAGTACTTC. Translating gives CASRLAGMGETQYF.

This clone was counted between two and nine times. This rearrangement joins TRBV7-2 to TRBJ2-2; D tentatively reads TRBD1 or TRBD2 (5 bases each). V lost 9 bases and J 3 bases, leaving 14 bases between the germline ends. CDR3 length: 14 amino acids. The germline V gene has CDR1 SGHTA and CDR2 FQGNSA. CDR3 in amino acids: CASDNRGDTGELFF. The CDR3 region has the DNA TGTGCCAGTGATAATCGAGGGGACACCGGGGAGCTGTTTTTT.

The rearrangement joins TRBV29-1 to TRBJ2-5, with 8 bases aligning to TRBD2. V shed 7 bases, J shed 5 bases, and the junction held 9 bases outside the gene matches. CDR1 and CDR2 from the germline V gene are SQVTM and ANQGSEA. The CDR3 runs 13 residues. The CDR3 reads CSAGGTFLETQYF. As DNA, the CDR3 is TGCAGCGCGGGGGGGACCTTTTTGGAGACCCAGTACTTC.

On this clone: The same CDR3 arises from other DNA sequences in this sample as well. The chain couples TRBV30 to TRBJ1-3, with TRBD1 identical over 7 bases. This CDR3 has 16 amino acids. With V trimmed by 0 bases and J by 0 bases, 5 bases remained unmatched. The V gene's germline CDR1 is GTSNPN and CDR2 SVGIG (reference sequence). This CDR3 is CAWSVQGGSSGNTIYF. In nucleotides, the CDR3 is TGTGCCTGGAGTGTGCAGGGGGGGAGCTCTGGAAACACCATATATTTT.

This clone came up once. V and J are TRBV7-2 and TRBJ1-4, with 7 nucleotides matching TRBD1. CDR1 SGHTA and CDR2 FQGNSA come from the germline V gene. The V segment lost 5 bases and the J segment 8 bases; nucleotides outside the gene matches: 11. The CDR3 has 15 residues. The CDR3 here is CASSANRDSWEKLFF. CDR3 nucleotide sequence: TGTGCCAGCAGCGCCAACCGGGACAGCTGGGAAAAACTGTTTTTT.

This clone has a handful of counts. For the CDR3, the DNA is TGTGCCAGCAGCCGGGACAGGGGGGACGAGCAGTACTTC. Translation gives CASSRDRGDEQYF. The chain carries TRBV7-7 and TRBJ2-7, with 11 bases lining up with TRBD1. The CDR3 is made up of 13 amino acids. The germline CDR1 and CDR2 sequences are SSHAT and FNYEAQ (reference sequence). Germline trimming cut 5 bases from V and 5 bases from J; bases unmatched to any gene: 2. The full variable domain, rest sourced from reference TRBV7-7 and TRBJ2-7, is GAGVSQSPRYKVTKRGQDVTLRCDPISSHATLYWYQQALGQGPEFLTYFNYEAQPDKSGLPSDRFSAERPEGSISTLTIQRTEQRDSAMYRCASSRDRGDEQYFGPGTRLTVT.